Listed below are T cell receptor beta chains from one sample, sequenced in a study of blood T cell repertoires in COVID-19. Profiling relied on immunoSEQ multiplex PCR, and the TCRdb table lists in-frame clones only, not all of them. The sample gives approximately 110,000 clones, about 85% of which show up once; 2% to 2.5% is in the top ten. Sample: peripheral blood. The receptor set was obtained from a human donor in a cohort sampled during active COVID-19. Both conserved end residues are part of each CDR3. The order of the fields is CDR3 length, D gene, clone size, J gene, V gene, CDR3 DNA, CDR3 protein. A D gene is named only where the DNA matches it firmly. Expanded clones are given a class, and other clones once, few, many or no size at all.

CDR3 length: 17
D gene: TRBD1
clone size: .
J gene: TRBJ1-5
V gene: TRBV23-1
CDR3 DNA: TGCGCCAGCAGTCGATTTCCCAGGGGGTGTCCCAATCAGCCCCAGCATTTT
CDR3 protein: CASSRFPRGCPNQPQHF

CDR3 length: 12
D gene: .
clone size: once
J gene: TRBJ2-3
V gene: TRBV11-2
CDR3 DNA: TGTGCCAGCAGCCCCGGAGGGAATACGCAGTATTTT
CDR3 protein: CASSPGGNTQYF

CDR3 length: 14
D gene: TRBD1
clone size: few
J gene: TRBJ2-7
V gene: TRBV4-1
CDR3 DNA: TGCGCCAGCAGCCAAGTACAGGGGGCCGACGAGCAGTACTTC
CDR3 protein: CASSQVQGADEQYF

CDR3 length: 13
D gene: .
clone size: .
J gene: TRBJ2-3
V gene: TRBV7-3
CDR3 DNA: TGTGCCAGCAGCTTAGTCTACACAGATACGCAGTATTTT
CDR3 protein: CASSLVYTDTQYF

CDR3 length: 17
D gene: TRBD1
clone size: .
J gene: TRBJ2-3
V gene: TRBV5-1
CDR3 DNA: TGCGCCAGCATTAGGTCGACCGGGACAGGGGACACAGATACGCAGTATTTT
CDR3 protein: CASIRSTGTGDTDTQYF

CDR3 length: 17
D gene: TRBD2
clone size: .
J gene: TRBJ2-1
V gene: TRBV7-2
CDR3 DNA: TGTGCCAGCAGCTTCCCCGAGCGGGGGGGCTTCTACAATGAGCAGTTCTTC
CDR3 protein: CASSFPERGGFYNEQFF

CDR3 length: 14
D gene: TRBD1
clone size: .
J gene: TRBJ1-5
V gene: TRBV18
CDR3 DNA: TGTGCCAGCTCAGGACAGGGAAGGGATCAGCCCCAGCATTTT
CDR3 protein: CASSGQGRDQPQHF

CDR3 length: 13
D gene: .
clone size: .
J gene: TRBJ1-2
V gene: TRBV19
CDR3 DNA: TGTGCCAGTAGTAAAGGACAGAACTATGGCTACACCTTC
CDR3 protein: CASSKGQNYGYTF

CDR3 length: 15
D gene: TRBD2
clone size: .
J gene: TRBJ2-3
V gene: TRBV5-1
CDR3 DNA: TGCGCCAGCAGCCTACTAGCGGGGGTCACAGATACGCAGTATTTT
CDR3 protein: CASSLLAGVTDTQYF

CDR3 length: 14
D gene: .
clone size: .
J gene: TRBJ1-2
V gene: TRBV6-5
CDR3 DNA: TGTGCCAGCAGCTCACTTACAGGGAGAGGGGGCTACACCTTC
CDR3 protein: CASSSLTGRGGYTF

CDR3 length: 15
D gene: TRBD2
clone size: .
J gene: TRBJ2-3
V gene: TRBV7-3
CDR3 DNA: TGTGCCAGCAGCTTAACCAGCGGGGGTGGAGATACGCAGTATTTT
CDR3 protein: CASSLTSGGGDTQYF